One T cell receptor (beta chain) is described in this entry. Its cognate antigen is unknown. Primers included in the PCR were 60 Vbeta and 13 Jbeta primers. Profiling relied on immunoSEQ multiplex PCR, and the TCRdb table lists in-frame clones only, not all of them. The sample carries tens of thousands of clones, around 80% recorded once. The data derive from a study of cytomegalovirus exposure and HLA in healthy donors. General study results and limits: With further analysis later on, most CMV-associated TCR beta chains appeared HLA-restricted. A link between a missense DCLRE1C variant and TCR beta V- and J-gene trimming emerged from a later analysis.

Germline CDR1 is SGHRS and CDR2 is YFSETQ. The CDR3 is made up of 15 amino acids. Trimming took 0 bases from V and 6 from J, leaving 15 bases between them. This rearrangement joins TRBV5-1 to TRBJ1-2; possibly TRBD1 for D (5 bases). Sequencing used PBMCs. The sequence was obtained from a woman aged 40 to 50 in good health and CMV-seropositive. The CDR3 protein is CASSLGGGARDGYTF. The CDR3, as DNA: TGCGCCAGCAGCTTGGGGGGGGGTGCGAGAGATGGCTACACCTTC.